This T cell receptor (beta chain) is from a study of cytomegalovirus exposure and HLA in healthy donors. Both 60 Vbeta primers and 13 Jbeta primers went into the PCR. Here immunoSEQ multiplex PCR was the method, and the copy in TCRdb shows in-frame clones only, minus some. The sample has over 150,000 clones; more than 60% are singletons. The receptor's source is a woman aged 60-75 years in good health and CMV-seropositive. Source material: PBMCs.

The CDR3 spells CASSLGWLQGANNEQFF. For the CDR3, the DNA is TGCGCCAGCAGCTTGGGATGGTTGCAGGGGGCTAATAATGAGCAGTTCTTC. The chain combines TRBV5-1 with TRBJ2-1, with 8 bases that match TRBD1. The CDR3 length is 17 residues. CDR1 is SGHRS, CDR2 YFSETQ, per germline. V shed 0 bases and J 7 bases; nucleotides not matched to a gene: 12.